A selection of T cell receptor beta chains follows, all from one sample in a study of OX40 agonist ivuxolimab in advanced cancers. The data were produced by immunoSEQ multiplex PCR, yet TCRdb's version contains in-frame clones alone and is incomplete. The repertoire holds approximately 53,000 clones, with around 93% as singletons. The sample consisted of CD4+ or CD8+ T cells sorted from blood, taken in a trial of the OX40 agonist ivuxolimab. The receptor source for this set is an adult with an advanced solid tumor such as melanoma, head and neck, liver or kidney cancer. CDR3s include the opening cysteine and the closing phenylalanine or tryptophan.

j_call,v_call,cdr3_aa
TRBJ2-5,TRBV13,CASSPVESQETQYF
TRBJ2-7,TRBV20-1,CSANPTYEQYF
TRBJ1-2,TRBV5-4,CAPGKTYGYTF
TRBJ2-1,TRBV28,CAIMTSGGYNEQFF
TRBJ2-7,TRBV28,CASSLSRGFSYEQYF
TRBJ2-2,TRBV30,CAWNIGTGGELFF
TRBJ1-4,TRBV6-5,CASSLTGVGEKLFF
TRBJ2-5,TRBV6-5,CASSLWTGVETQYF
TRBJ1-1,TRBV6-5,CASSYSGDRVPEAFF
TRBJ1-5,TRBV2,CASSEMLWSNQPQHF
TRBJ2-3,TRBV5-1,CASSLRRSSTDTQYF